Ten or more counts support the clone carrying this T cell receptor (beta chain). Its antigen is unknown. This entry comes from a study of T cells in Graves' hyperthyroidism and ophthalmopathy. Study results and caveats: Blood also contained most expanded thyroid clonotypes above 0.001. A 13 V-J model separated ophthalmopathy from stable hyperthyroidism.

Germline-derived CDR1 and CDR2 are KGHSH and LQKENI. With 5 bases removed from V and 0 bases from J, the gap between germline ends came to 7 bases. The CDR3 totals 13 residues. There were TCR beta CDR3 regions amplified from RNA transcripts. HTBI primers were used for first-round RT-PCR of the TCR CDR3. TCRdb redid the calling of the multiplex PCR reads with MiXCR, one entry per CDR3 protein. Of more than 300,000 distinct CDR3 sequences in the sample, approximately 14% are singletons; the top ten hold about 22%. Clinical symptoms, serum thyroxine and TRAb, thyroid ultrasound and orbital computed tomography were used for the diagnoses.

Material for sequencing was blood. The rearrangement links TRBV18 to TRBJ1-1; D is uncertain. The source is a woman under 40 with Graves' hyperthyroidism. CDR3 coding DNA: TGTGCCAGCTCATCGATGGTGAACACTGAAGCTTTCTTT. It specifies CASSSMVNTEAFF.